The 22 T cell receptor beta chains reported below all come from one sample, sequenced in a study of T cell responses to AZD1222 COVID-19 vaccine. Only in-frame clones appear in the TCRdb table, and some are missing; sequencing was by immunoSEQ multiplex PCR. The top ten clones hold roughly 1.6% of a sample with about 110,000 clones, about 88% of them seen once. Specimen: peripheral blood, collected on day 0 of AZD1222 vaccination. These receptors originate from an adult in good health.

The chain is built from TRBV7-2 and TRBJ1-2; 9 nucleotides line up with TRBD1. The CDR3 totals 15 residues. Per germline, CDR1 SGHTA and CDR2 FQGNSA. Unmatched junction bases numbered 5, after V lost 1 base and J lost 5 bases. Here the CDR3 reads CASSLGGTGSYGYTF. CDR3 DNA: TGTGCCAGCAGCTTAGGGGGGACAGGGAGTTATGGCTACACCTTC.

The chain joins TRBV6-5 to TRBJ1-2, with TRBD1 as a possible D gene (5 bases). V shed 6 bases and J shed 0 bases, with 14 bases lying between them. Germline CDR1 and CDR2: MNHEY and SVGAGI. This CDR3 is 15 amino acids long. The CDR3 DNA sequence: TGTGCCAGCAGAGTACAGGTCCCGTCTAACTATGGCTACACCTTC. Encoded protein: CASRVQVPSNYGYTF.

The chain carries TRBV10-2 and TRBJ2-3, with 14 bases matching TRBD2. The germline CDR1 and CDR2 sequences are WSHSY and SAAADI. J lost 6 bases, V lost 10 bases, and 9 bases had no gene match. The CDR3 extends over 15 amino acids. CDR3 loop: CAIKTSGGVMDTQYF. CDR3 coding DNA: TGCGCCATCAAGACTAGCGGGGGGGTCATGGATACGCAGTATTTT.

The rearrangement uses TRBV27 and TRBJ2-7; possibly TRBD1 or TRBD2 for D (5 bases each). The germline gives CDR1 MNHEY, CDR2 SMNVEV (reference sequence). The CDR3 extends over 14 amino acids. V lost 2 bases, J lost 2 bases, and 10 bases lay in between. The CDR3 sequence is CASSLGDGPYEQYF. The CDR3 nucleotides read TGTGCCAGCAGTTTAGGGGACGGGCCCTACGAGCAGTACTTC.

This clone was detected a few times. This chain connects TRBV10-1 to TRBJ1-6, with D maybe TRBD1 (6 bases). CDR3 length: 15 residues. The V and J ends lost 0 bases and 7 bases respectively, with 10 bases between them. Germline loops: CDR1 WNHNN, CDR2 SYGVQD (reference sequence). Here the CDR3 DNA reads TGCGCCAGCAGTGAGTCTAAGGGGGGGAATTCACCCCTCCACTTT. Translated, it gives CASSESKGGNSPLHF.

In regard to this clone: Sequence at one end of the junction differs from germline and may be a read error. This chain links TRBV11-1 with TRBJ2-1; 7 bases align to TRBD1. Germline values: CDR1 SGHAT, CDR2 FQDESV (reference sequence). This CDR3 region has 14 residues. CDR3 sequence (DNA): TGTGCCAGCAGCTTAGGTTTTGAGACAGGGTCGCAAGTCTTC. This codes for CASSLGFETGSQVF.

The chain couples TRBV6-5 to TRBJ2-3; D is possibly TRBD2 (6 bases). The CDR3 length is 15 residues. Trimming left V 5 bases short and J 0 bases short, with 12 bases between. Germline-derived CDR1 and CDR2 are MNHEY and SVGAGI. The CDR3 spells CASSTLAASTDTQYF. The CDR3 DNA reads TGTGCCAGCAGTACATTAGCGGCTAGCACAGATACGCAGTATTTT.

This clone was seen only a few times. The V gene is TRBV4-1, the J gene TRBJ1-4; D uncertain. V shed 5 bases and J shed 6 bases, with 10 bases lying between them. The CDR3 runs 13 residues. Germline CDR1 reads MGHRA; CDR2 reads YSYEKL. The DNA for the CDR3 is TGCGCCAGCAGCTTCGAAGGAGATGAAAAACTGTTTTTT. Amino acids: CASSFEGDEKLFF.

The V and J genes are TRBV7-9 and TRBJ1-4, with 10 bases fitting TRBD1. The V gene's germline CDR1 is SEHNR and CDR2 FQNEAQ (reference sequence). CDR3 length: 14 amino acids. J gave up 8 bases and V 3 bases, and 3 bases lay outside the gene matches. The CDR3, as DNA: TGTGCCAGCAGCTTCGGGACAGGGGACGAAAAACTGTTTTTT. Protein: CASSFGTGDEKLFF.

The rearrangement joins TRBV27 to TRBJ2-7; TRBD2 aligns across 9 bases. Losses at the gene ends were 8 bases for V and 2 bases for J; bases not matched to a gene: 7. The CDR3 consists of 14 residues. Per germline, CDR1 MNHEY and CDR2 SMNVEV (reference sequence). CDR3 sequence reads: CASCGRVGAYEQYF. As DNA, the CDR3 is TGTGCCAGCTGCGGGAGGGTGGGGGCCTACGAGCAGTACTTC.

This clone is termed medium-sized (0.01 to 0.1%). CDR3 residues: CASSLYHSSYEQYF. The CDR3 nucleotides are TGTGCCAGCAGCTTATACCACAGCTCCTACGAGCAGTACTTC. V is TRBV7-8 and J is TRBJ2-7; D gene ambiguous. Trimming took 2 bases from V and 0 from J, leaving 8 bases between them. The CDR3 is 14 amino acids. Per the germline V gene, CDR1 is SGHVS and CDR2 is FQNEAQ.

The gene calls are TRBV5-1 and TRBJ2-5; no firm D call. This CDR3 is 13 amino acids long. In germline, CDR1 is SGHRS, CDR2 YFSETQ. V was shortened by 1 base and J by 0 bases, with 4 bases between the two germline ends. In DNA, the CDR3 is TGCGCCAGCAGCTTGACGTACCAAGAGACCCAGTACTTC. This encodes CASSLTYQETQYF.

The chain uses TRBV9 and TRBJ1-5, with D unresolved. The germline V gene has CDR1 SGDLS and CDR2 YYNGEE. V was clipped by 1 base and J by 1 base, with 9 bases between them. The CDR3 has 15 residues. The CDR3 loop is CASSVSVQSNQPQHF. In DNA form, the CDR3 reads TGTGCCAGCAGCGTATCGGTGCAGAGCAATCAGCCCCAGCATTTT.

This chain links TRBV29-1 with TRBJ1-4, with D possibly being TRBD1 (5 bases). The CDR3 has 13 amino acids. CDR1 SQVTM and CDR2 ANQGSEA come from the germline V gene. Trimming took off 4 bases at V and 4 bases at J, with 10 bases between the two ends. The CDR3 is CSVGGRVNEKLFF. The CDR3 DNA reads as TGCAGCGTTGGGGGCAGAGTTAATGAAAAACTGTTTTTT. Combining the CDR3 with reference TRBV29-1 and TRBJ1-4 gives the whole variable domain SAVISQKPSRDICQRGTSLTIQCQVDSQVTMMFWYRQQPGQSLTLIATANQGSEATYESGFVIDKFPISRPNLTFSTLTVSNMSPEDSSIYLCSVGGRVNEKLFFGSGTQLSVL.

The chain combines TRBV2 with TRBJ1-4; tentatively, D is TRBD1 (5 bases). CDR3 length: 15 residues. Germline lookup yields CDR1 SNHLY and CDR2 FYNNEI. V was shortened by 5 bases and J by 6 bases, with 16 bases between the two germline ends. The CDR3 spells CASSLDRGGDEKLFF. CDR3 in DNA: TGTGCCAGCAGTCTGGACCGGGGGGGGGATGAAAAACTGTTTTTT.

CDR3 in amino acids: CASSFGVRPNTEAFF. Here the CDR3 DNA reads TGTGCCAGCAGCTTTGGGGTGAGACCGAACACTGAAGCTTTCTTT. The V and J genes are TRBV5-6 and TRBJ1-1; no firm D call. Trimming pared 2 bases from V and 1 base from J, leaving 12 bases between. Germline V gene lookup returns CDR1 SGHDT and CDR2 YYEEEE. The CDR3 extends over 15 amino acids.

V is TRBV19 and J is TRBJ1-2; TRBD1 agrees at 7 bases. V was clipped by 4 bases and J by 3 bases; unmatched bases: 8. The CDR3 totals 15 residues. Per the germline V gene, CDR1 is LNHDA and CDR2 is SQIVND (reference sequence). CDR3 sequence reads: CASSKTTGVDYGYTF. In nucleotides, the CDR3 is TGTGCCAGTAGTAAGACAACAGGGGTGGACTATGGCTACACCTTC.

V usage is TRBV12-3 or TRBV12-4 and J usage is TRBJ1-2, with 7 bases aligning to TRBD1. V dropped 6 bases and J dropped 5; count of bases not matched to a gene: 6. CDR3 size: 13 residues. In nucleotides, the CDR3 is TGTGCCAGCAGGCCGACAGGGAGTTATGGCTACACCTTC. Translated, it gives CASRPTGSYGYTF.

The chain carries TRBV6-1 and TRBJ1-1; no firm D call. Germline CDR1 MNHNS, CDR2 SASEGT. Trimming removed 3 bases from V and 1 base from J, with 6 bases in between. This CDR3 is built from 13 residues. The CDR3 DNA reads TGTGCCAGCAGTGATGGAAGGAACACTGAAGCTTTCTTT. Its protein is CASSDGRNTEAFF.

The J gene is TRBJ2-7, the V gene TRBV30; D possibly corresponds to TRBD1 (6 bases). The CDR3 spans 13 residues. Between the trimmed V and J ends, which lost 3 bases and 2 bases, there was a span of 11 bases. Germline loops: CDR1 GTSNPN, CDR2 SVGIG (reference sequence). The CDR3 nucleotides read TGTGCCTGGAGCTGGACAGACCCCTACGAGCAGTACTTC. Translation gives CAWSWTDPYEQYF.

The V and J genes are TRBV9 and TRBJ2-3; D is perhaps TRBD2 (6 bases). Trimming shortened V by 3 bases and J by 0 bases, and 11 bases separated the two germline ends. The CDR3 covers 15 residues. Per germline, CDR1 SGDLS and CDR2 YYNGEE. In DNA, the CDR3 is TGTGCCAGCAGCGACGGGGGACCAAGCACAGATACGCAGTATTTT. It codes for CASSDGGPSTDTQYF. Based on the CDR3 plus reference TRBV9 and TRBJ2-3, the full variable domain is DSGVTQTPKHLITATGQRVTLRCSPRSGDLSVYWYQQSLDQGLQFLIQYYNGEERAKGNILERFSAQQFPDLHSELNLSSLELGDSALYFCASSDGGPSTDTQYFGPGTRLTVL.

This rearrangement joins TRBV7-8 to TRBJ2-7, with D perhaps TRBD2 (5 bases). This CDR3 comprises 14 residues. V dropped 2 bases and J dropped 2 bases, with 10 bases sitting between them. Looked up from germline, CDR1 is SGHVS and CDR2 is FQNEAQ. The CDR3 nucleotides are TGTGCCAGCAGCTTAAGGACTGCCACCTACGAGCAGTACTTC. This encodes CASSLRTATYEQYF.